Below, 29 T cell receptor beta chains from the same sample are listed, as sequenced in a study of spatial heterogeneity in lung cancer. Time point described: blood at routine non-recurrence follow-up after resection. TCRdb reprocessed the 5' RACE reads via MiXCR and lists one record per CDR3 protein. The repertoire includes 50,000 or so distinct CDR3 sequences, 12% of them detected once, and roughly 32% sits in the top ten. This specimen consisted of PBMCs, obtained at follow-up. Receptors were obtained from a male donor with early-stage non-small cell lung cancer.

This clonotype was detected many times. The chain joins TRBV9 to TRBJ1-5; a weak D match, TRBD1 (5 bases). V lost 4 bases and J 3 bases, leaving 14 bases between the germline ends. Germline loops: CDR1 SGDLS, CDR2 YYNGEE. This CDR3 is 15 amino acids long. The CDR3: CASSRDGGFNQPQHF. The CDR3 DNA follows: TGTGCCAGCAGCCGGGACGGAGGTTTCAATCAGCCCCAGCATTTT.

The sample holds many counts of this clonotype. The rearrangement uses TRBV9 and TRBJ2-2, with D uncertain. Per germline, CDR1 SGDLS and CDR2 YYNGEE. This CDR3 is 17 amino acids long. The germline V and J ends were trimmed by 0 bases and 0 bases, with 12 bases remaining between them. The CDR3 here is CASSVVPAGSNTGELFF. Written as DNA, the CDR3 is TGTGCCAGCAGCGTAGTTCCCGCCGGCTCGAACACCGGGGAGCTGTTTTTT.

This sequence joins TRBV29-1 and TRBJ2-5; a possible D gene is TRBD2 (5 bases). Germline V gives CDR1 SQVTM, CDR2 ANQGSEA. There are 15 residues in the CDR3. V was shortened by 1 base and J by 8 bases, with 20 bases between the two germline ends. The CDR3 here is CSVEGAAEKIGTQYF. The CDR3 nucleotides are TGCAGCGTTGAAGGAGCAGCGGAGAAAATTGGAACCCAGTACTTC. The whole variable domain, remainder taken from reference TRBV29-1 and TRBJ2-5, is SAVISQKPSRDICQRGTSLTIQCQVDSQVTMMFWYRQQPGQSLTLIATANQGSEATYESGFVIDKFPISRPNLTFSTLTVSNMSPEDSSIYLCSVEGAAEKIGTQYFGPGTRLLVL.

The gene calls are TRBV9 and TRBJ2-7; perhaps TRBD1 as D (5 bases). Trimming took 8 bases from V and 4 from J, leaving 25 bases between them. Germline CDR1 reads SGDLS; CDR2 reads YYNGEE. The CDR3 length is 16 residues. CDR3 protein: CARTPHRSIPAYEQYF. CDR3 sequence (DNA): TGTGCCAGGACCCCTCACAGGAGCATTCCCGCGTACGAGCAGTACTTC.

This clonotype was seen ten or more times. V and J are TRBV29-1 and TRBJ2-1; 7 positions agree with TRBD2. V lost 3 bases and J lost 10; bases outside the gene matches: 3. The CDR3 consists of 11 residues. The germline CDR1 and CDR2 sequences are SQVTM and ANQGSEA. The chain's CDR3 is CSVDSGYEQFF. The CDR3 DNA follows: TGCAGCGTTGATAGCGGGTACGAGCAGTTCTTC.

This clonotype was recorded at least ten times. The chain combines TRBV3-1 with TRBJ1-3; D gene uncertain. The CDR3 consists of 15 residues. V lost 2 bases to trimming and J lost 0 bases, with 8 bases between them. CDR1 LGHDT and CDR2 YNNKEL come from the germline V gene (reference sequence). CDR3: CASSQRASSGNTIYF. The CDR3 coding sequence is TGTGCCAGCAGCCAACGGGCGTCCTCTGGAAACACCATATATTTT.

In its sample, this clonotype was seen a few times. The CDR3 DNA reads TGTGCCAGCTCAGCACTCCGGGACAGCCAAGAGACCCAGTACTTC. Amino acids: CASSALRDSQETQYF. This rearrangement joins TRBV18 to TRBJ2-5; TRBD1 matches at 7 bases. The germline CDR1 and CDR2 sequences are KGHSH and LQKENI. This CDR3 region has 15 residues. V was pared by 5 bases and J by 1 base, with 7 bases of the junction left unmatched.

This clonotype showed up just a few times. This chain connects TRBV29-1 to TRBJ1-2, with 7 bases matching TRBD1. The V gene's germline CDR1 is SQVTM and CDR2 ANQGSEA. The J segment lost 2 bases and the V segment lost 4 bases, leaving 4 bases of the junction unmatched. The CDR3 has 13 amino acids. In DNA, the CDR3 is TGCAGCGTTGGGGGACAGACGAACTATGGCTACACCTTC. Its translation is CSVGGQTNYGYTF.

This chain joins TRBV5-4 and TRBJ2-3; 7 nucleotides agree with TRBD2. The V gene's germline CDR1 is SGHNT and CDR2 YYREEE (reference sequence). J was trimmed by 2 bases and V by 4 bases; bases with no gene match: 4. This CDR3 region has 14 residues. CDR3 in amino acids: CASSGTKNTDTQYF. The CDR3 bases are TGTGCCAGCAGCGGGACTAAAAACACAGATACGCAGTATTTT. Full variable domain (outside the CDR3, taken from reference TRBV5-4 and TRBJ2-3): ETGVTQSPTHLIKTRGQQVTLRCSSQSGHNTVSWYQQALGQGPQFIFQYYREEENGRGNFPPRFSGLQFPNYSSELNVNALELDDSALYLCASSGTKNTDTQYFGPGTRLTVL.

This clonotype appeared a few times. J is TRBJ1-5 and V is TRBV19; the D gene is possibly TRBD1 (5 bases). Germline lookup yields CDR1 LNHDA and CDR2 SQIVND (reference sequence). The CDR3 loop spans 13 amino acids. V was clipped by 5 bases and J by 6 bases, with 11 bases between them. CDR3 residues: CASSAGIAQPQHF. CDR3 DNA: TGTGCCAGTAGTGCAGGGATCGCTCAGCCCCAGCATTTT.

This clonotype was detected ten times or more. J is TRBJ1-1 and V is TRBV6-2 or TRBV6-3; 8 positions agree with TRBD1. The CDR3 runs 14 residues. V trimming: 6 bases; J trimming: 1 base; junction bases outside the gene matches: 4. The germline CDR1 and CDR2 sequences are MNHEY and SVGEGT. The CDR3 is CASRRTGQNTEAFF. The CDR3 coding sequence is TGTGCCAGCAGGAGGACAGGGCAGAACACTGAAGCTTTCTTT.

Turning to this clonotype: This may be a read error: a much more frequent sequence differs by one nucleotide. The chain is built from TRBV20-1 and TRBJ1-6, with D possibly matching TRBD1 (6 bases). The CDR3 totals 17 residues. Germline V gene lookup returns CDR1 DFQATT and CDR2 SNEGSKA (reference sequence). CDR3 DNA sequence: TGCAGTGCTATTATGCTCCCTACAGGGACAAGAAATTCACACCTCCACTTT. Encoded protein: CSAIMLPTGTRNSHLHF.

This clonotype was detected a few times. The gene calls are TRBV28 and TRBJ1-3; D is unclear. The V end was cut by 3 bases, the J end by 0 bases, with 6 bases between. This CDR3 contains 14 residues. Germline loops: CDR1 MDHEN, CDR2 SYDVKM. CDR3 nucleotide sequence: TGTGCCAGCAGTTTCCAGAGCTCTGGAAACACCATATATTTT. Translated: CASSFQSSGNTIYF. Full variable domain (rest looked up from reference TRBV28 and TRBJ1-3): DVKVTQSSRYLVKRTGEKVFLECVQDMDHENMFWYRQDPGLGLRLIYFSYDVKMKEKGDIPEGYSVSREKKERFSLILESASTNQTSMYLCASSFQSSGNTIYFGEGSWLTVV.

This clonotype was seen at least ten times. V and J are TRBV19 and TRBJ2-2, with D perhaps matching TRBD1 (6 bases). Germline V gene sequence: CDR1 LNHDA, CDR2 SQIVND (reference sequence). The CDR3 sequence is 13 residues long. The V and J ends lost 3 bases and 8 bases respectively, with 10 bases between them. This chain's CDR3 is CASSISQGGELFF. Here the CDR3 DNA reads TGTGCCAGTAGTATCTCACAGGGTGGGGAGCTGTTTTTT.

This clonotype occurred many times. The chain employs TRBV10-3 and TRBJ2-3; 7 bases are shared with TRBD1. Germline V gene data show CDR1 as ENHRY and CDR2 as SYGVKD. V lost 4 bases and J lost 4; bases outside the gene matches: 11. The CDR3 is made up of 16 amino acids. As DNA, the CDR3 is TGTGCCATCAGTGGCCTAGGGGGCGCGTCGGCAGATACGCAGTATTTT. The encoded protein is CAISGLGGASADTQYF.

V and J are TRBV9 and TRBJ2-1; TRBD2 aligns across 9 bases. The J segment lost 4 bases and the V segment lost 0 bases, leaving 2 bases of the junction unmatched. The CDR3 has 15 residues. Per the germline V gene, CDR1 is SGDLS and CDR2 is YYNGEE. The CDR3 nucleotides are TGTGCCAGCAGCGTAGATGCGGGAGGGTACAATGAGCAGTTCTTC. Protein product: CASSVDAGGYNEQFF.

The gene calls are TRBV28 and TRBJ1-2; 9 nucleotides line up with TRBD1. This CDR3 has 15 residues. The V segment lost 5 bases and the J segment 4 bases; nucleotides outside the gene matches: 8. Germline CDR1 and CDR2: MDHEN and SYDVKM. In DNA, the CDR3 is TGTGCCAGCAGTGCCACAGGGGGCCTCAGCTATGGCTACACCTTC. Protein: CASSATGGLSYGYTF.

This clonotype was picked up many times. This rearrangement joins TRBV6-4 to TRBJ2-4; 7 bases map to TRBD1. The germline CDR1 and CDR2 sequences are MRHNA and SNTAGT. This CDR3 is 14 amino acids long. V lost 11 bases to trimming and J lost 0 bases; unmatched junction nucleotides: 7. The CDR3 here is CAPDPGGAKNIQYF. The CDR3, as DNA: TGTGCCCCCGACCCAGGGGGAGCCAAAAACATTCAGTACTTC.

This clonotype was seen at least ten times. The CDR3 ends on some other residue instead of the conserved phenylalanine or tryptophan, so this is likely a read error. The DNA is omitted, as the CDR3 cannot be located on it reliably, and the CDR3 follows TCRdb's listing. The chain's CDR3 is CSAPRNES. The chain links TRBV29-1 to TRBJ1-4. Germline V gives CDR1 SQVTM, CDR2 ANQGSEA. The CDR3 has 8 residues if both end residues are counted.

This clonotype appeared many times. The chain recombines TRBV7-9 with TRBJ2-1; 8 bases are shared with TRBD1. The CDR3 loop spans 16 amino acids. Looked up from germline, CDR1 is SEHNR and CDR2 is FQNEAQ (reference sequence). Trimming at V came to 0 bases and at J to 4 bases, leaving 5 bases not matched to a gene. The CDR3 loop is CASSLARGLQYNEQFF. The DNA for the CDR3 is TGTGCCAGCAGCTTAGCCAGGGGGCTTCAGTACAATGAGCAGTTCTTC.

This clonotype appeared a few times. The chain combines TRBV5-1 with TRBJ2-5, with TRBD1 matching 9 bases. The V segment lost 4 bases and the J segment 4 bases; nucleotides outside the gene matches: 8. This CDR3 is 15 amino acids long. The germline V gene encodes CDR1 SGHRS and CDR2 YFSETQ. CDR3 nucleotide sequence: TGCGCCAGCAGCCGGGGACAGGGAAATGGAGAGACCCAGTACTTC. Translating gives CASSRGQGNGETQYF.

The chain employs TRBV4-2 and TRBJ1-2; D possibly corresponds to TRBD1 (6 bases). This CDR3 spans 17 amino acids. The germline V gene has CDR1 LGHNA and CDR2 YNFKEQ. The ends were cut back, 0 bases at V and 0 bases at J, with 14 bases in the middle. The CDR3 is CASSQDRGGKANYGYTF. The DNA for the CDR3 is TGTGCCAGCAGCCAAGACCGAGGGGGGAAAGCTAACTATGGCTACACCTTC.

At least ten counts were recorded for this clonotype. The chain couples TRBV27 to TRBJ2-7; perhaps TRBD1 as D (6 bases). CDR3 length equals 14 residues. V shed 3 bases and J shed 1 base, with 10 bases lying between them. The germline V gene has CDR1 MNHEY and CDR2 SMNVEV (reference sequence). CDR3 loop: CASSFQGTSYEQYF. CDR3 sequence (DNA): TGTGCCAGCAGTTTTCAGGGGACGTCCTACGAGCAGTACTTC.

This clonotype has only a few counts. This chain joins TRBV12-3 or TRBV12-4 and TRBJ2-2; TRBD1 aligns across 7 bases. This CDR3 is built from 16 residues. With V trimmed by 2 bases and J by 5 bases, 8 bases remained unmatched. The CDR3 here is CASSLSGGTGTGELFF. CDR3 nucleotide sequence: TGTGCCAGCAGTTTATCAGGGGGAACCGGAACCGGGGAGCTGTTTTTT.

This clonotype was counted at least ten times. The V call is TRBV9, the J call TRBJ2-2; D remains unclear. The germline V and J ends were trimmed by 1 base and 0 bases, with 13 bases remaining between them. The germline CDR1 and CDR2 sequences are SGDLS and YYNGEE. The CDR3 totals 17 residues. The CDR3 sequence: CASSVPLAAPNTGELFF. CDR3 coding DNA: TGTGCCAGCAGCGTACCCCTGGCGGCACCGAACACCGGGGAGCTGTTTTTT.

This clonotype came up a few times. This chain uses TRBV5-8 with TRBJ2-6; perhaps TRBD1 as D (6 bases). Trimming pared 1 base from V and 2 bases from J, leaving 7 bases between. Germline values: CDR1 SGHTS, CDR2 YDEGEE. CDR3 length: 15 residues. DNA of the CDR3: TGTGCCAGCAGCTTGACAGGGACTGGGGCCAACGTCCTGACTTTC. Protein product: CASSLTGTGANVLTF.

This clonotype was seen only once. The chain is built from TRBV5-1 and TRBJ2-2; D remains unclear. This CDR3 comprises 16 residues. The germline CDR1 and CDR2 sequences are SGHRS and YFSETQ. V lost 2 bases to trimming and J lost 5 bases, with 16 bases between them. This chain's CDR3 is CASSLDPTLRTGELFF. CDR3 nucleotide sequence: TGCGCCAGCAGCTTAGACCCTACCCTTAGGACCGGGGAGCTGTTTTTT.

The chain carries TRBV5-1 and TRBJ2-1, with a tentative D call TRBD1 (5 bases). CDR3 length equals 14 residues. The V gene's germline CDR1 is SGHRS and CDR2 YFSETQ. V lost 3 bases to trimming and J lost 6 bases, with 13 bases between them. CDR3 in DNA: TGCGCCAGCAGCTCCCAGGGTACGAGCAATGAGCAGTTCTTC. As protein: CASSSQGTSNEQFF.

This clonotype was seen repeatedly, ten times or more. The V and J genes are TRBV30 and TRBJ1-1; D gene ambiguous. The CDR3 extends over 12 amino acids. V was trimmed by 3 bases and J by 1 base, leaving 6 bases between them. Germline V lookup: CDR1 GTSNPN, CDR2 SVGIG (reference sequence). The CDR3: CAWSGANTEAFF. CDR3 in DNA: TGTGCCTGGAGCGGCGCGAACACTGAAGCTTTCTTT.